This T cell receptor beta chain comes out of a study of shared T cell receptors in the human thymus. This clone was found once. TCRdb's table, derived via immunoSEQ multiplex PCR, lists solely in-frame clones and lacks some. The data hold about 660,000 clones, with more than 70% observed a single time. This CDR3 is built from 15 residues. Germline-derived CDR1 and CDR2 are SGHAT and FQDESV (reference sequence). V shed 4 bases, J shed 0 bases, and the junction held 4 bases outside the gene matches. These data also formed part of another study, on human thymus T cells. As that report states: Donor material was obtained from healthy Finnish infants undergoing corrective surgery for congenital heart defects. It was from resections taken during corrective heart surgery that the thymus tissue came. Unrelated individuals reportedly shared highly overlapping thymic TCR repertoires.

The rearrangement links TRBV11-1 to TRBJ2-3; 7 positions agree with TRBD2. Input material: thymocytes. This TCR derives from a boy younger than two with a congenital heart defect. DNA of the CDR3: TGTGCCAGCAGCTCGGGGGGAATTAGCACAGATACGCAGTATTTT. Translating gives CASSSGGISTDTQYF.